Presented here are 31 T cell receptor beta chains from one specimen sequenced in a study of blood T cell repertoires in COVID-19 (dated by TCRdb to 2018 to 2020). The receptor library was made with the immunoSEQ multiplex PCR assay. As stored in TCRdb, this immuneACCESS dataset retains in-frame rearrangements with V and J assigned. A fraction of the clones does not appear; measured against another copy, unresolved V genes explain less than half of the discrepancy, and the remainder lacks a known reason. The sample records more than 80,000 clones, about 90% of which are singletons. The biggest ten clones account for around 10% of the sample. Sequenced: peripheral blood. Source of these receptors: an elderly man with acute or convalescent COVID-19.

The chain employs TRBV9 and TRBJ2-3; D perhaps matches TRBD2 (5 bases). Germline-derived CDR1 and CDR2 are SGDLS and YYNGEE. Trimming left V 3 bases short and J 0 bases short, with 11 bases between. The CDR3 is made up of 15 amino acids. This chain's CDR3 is CASSAAAGSTDTQYF. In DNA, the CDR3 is TGTGCCAGCAGCGCCGCCGCGGGTAGCACAGATACGCAGTATTTT.

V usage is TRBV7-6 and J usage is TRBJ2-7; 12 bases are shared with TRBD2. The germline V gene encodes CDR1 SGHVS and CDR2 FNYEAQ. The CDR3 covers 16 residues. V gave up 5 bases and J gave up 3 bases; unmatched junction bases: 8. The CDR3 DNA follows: TGTGCCAGCAGCCTAGGGACTAGCGGGTTCTTCTACGAGCAGTACTTC. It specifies CASSLGTSGFFYEQYF.

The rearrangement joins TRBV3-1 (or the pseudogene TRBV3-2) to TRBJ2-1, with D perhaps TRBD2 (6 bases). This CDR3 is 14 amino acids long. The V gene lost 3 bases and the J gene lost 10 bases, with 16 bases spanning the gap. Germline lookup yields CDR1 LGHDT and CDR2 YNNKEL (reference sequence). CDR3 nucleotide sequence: TGTGCCAGCAGCCAGACGGAGGGACCGGGGGAGCAGTTCTTC. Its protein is CASSQTEGPGEQFF.

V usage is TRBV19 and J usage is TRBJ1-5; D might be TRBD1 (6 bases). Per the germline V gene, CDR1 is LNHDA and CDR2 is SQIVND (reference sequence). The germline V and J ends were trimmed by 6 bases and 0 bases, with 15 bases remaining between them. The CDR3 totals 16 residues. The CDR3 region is CASSDQGTNSNQPQHF. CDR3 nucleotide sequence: TGTGCCAGTAGCGACCAAGGGACAAATAGCAATCAGCCCCAGCATTTT.

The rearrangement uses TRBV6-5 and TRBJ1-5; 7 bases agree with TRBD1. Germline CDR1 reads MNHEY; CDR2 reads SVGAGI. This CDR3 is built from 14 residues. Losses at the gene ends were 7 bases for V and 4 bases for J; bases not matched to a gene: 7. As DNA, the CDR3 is TGTGCCAGCACCGGTGGGACAGCAAATCAGCCCCAGCATTTT. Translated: CASTGGTANQPQHF.

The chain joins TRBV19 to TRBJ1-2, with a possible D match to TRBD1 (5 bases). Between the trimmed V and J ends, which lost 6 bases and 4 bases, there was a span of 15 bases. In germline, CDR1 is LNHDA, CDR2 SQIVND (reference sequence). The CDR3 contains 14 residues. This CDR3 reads CASRHRQVSYGYTF. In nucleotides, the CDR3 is TGTGCCAGTAGACACAGGCAGGTTAGCTATGGCTACACCTTC.

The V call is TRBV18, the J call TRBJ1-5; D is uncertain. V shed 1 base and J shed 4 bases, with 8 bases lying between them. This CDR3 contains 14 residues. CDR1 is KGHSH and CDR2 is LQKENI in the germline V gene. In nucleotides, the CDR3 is TGTGCCAGCTCACCACAATTACAGAATCAGCCCCAGCATTTT. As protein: CASSPQLQNQPQHF.

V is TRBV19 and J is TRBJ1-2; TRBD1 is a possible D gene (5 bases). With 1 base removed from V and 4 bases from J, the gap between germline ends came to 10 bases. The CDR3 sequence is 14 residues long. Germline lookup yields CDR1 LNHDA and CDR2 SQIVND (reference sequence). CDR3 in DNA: TGTGCCAGTAGTATAGTTGGGGGAGGCTATGGCTACACCTTC. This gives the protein CASSIVGGGYGYTF. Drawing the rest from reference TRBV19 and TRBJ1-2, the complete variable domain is DGGITQSPKYLFRKEGQNVTLSCEQNLNHDAMYWYRQDPGQGLRLIYYSQIVNDFQKGDIAEGYSVSREKKESFPLTVTSAQKNPTAFYLCASSIVGGGYGYTFGSGTRLTVV.

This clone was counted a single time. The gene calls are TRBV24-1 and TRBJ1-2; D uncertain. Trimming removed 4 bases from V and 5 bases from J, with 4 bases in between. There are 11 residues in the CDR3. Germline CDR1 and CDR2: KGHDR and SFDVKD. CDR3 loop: CATSDKYGYTF. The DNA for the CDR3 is TGTGCCACCAGTGACAAATATGGCTACACCTTC.

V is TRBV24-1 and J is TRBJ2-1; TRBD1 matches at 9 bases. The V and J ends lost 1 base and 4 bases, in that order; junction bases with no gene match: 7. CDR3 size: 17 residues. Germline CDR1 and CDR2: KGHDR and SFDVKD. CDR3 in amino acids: CATSDLKRGQGYNEQFF. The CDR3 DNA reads TGTGCCACCAGTGATTTAAAAAGGGGACAGGGTTACAATGAGCAGTTCTTC.

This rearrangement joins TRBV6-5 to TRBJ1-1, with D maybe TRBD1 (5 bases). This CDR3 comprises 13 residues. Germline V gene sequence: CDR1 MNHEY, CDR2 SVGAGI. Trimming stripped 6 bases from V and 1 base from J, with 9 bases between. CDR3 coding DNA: TGTGCCAGCAGACCCGGGGGGAACACTGAAGCTTTCTTT. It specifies CASRPGGNTEAFF.

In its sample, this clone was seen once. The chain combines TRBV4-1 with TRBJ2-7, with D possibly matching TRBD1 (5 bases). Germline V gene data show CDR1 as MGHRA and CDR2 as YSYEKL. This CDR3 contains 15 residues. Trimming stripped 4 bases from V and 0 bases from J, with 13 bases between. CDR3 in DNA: TGCGCCAGCAGCCCCTCAGGGTTCCGCTCCTACGAGCAGTACTTC. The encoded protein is CASSPSGFRSYEQYF.

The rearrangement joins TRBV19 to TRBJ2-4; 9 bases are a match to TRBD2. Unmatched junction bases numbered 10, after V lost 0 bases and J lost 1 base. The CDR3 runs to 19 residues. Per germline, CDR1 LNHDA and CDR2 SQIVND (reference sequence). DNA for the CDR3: TGTGCCAGTAGTATAGATCTACAATCTAGCGGGGTGGCCAAAAACATTCAGTACTTC. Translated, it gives CASSIDLQSSGVAKNIQYF.

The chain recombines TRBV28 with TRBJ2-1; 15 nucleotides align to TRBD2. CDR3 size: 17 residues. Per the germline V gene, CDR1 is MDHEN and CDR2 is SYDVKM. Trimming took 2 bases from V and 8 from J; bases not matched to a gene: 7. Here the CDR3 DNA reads TGTGCCAGCAGTTTAGGCGGACTAGCGGGAGGGCTCCATGAGCAGTTCTTC. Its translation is CASSLGGLAGGLHEQFF.

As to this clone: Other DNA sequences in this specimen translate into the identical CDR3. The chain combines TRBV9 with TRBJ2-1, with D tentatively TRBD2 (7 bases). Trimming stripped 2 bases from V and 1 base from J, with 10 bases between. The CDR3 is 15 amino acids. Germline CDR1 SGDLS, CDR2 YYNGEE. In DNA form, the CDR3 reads TGTGCCAGCAGCGTTGAGGGGGGGTCCTACAATGAGCAGTTCTTC. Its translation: CASSVEGGSYNEQFF.

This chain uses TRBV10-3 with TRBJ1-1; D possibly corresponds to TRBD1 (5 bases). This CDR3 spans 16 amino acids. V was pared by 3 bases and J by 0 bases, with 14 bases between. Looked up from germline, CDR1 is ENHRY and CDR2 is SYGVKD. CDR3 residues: CAISDGPGSMNTEAFF. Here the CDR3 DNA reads TGTGCCATCAGTGATGGCCCAGGGTCGATGAACACTGAAGCTTTCTTT.

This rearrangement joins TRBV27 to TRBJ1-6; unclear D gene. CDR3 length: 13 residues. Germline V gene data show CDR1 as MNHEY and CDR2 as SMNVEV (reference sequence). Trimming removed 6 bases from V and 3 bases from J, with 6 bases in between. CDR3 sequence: CASRTSYNSPLHF. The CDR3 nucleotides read TGTGCCAGCAGAACAAGCTATAATTCACCCCTCCACTTT.

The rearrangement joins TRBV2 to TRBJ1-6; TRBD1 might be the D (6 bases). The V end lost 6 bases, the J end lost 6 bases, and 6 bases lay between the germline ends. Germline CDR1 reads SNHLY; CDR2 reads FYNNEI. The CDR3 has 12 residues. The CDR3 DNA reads TGTGCCAGCAGACAGGGTAATTCACCCCTCCACTTT. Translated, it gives CASRQGNSPLHF.

The CDR3 coding sequence is TGCGCCAGCAGTCTAGCGGCCTACAATGAGCAGTTCTTC. Protein: CASSLAAYNEQFF. This chain uses TRBV10-1 with TRBJ2-1, with 7 bases fitting TRBD2. CDR1 is WNHNN and CDR2 is SYGVQD in the germline V gene (reference sequence). J gave up 2 bases and V 5 bases, and 0 bases lay outside the gene matches. This CDR3 region has 13 residues.

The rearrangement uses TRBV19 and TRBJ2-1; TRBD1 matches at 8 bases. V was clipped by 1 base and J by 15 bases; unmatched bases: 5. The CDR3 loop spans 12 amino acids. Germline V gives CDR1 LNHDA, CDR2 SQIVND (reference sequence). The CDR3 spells CASSIALDRVFF. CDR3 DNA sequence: TGTGCCAGTAGTATAGCGCTGGACAGGGTGTTCTTC.

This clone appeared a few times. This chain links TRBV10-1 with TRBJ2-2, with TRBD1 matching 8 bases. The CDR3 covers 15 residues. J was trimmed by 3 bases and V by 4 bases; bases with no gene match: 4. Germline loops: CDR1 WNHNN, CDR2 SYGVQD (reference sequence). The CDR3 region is CASSGGQGYTGELFF. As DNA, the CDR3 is TGCGCCAGCAGTGGAGGACAGGGTTACACCGGGGAGCTGTTTTTT.

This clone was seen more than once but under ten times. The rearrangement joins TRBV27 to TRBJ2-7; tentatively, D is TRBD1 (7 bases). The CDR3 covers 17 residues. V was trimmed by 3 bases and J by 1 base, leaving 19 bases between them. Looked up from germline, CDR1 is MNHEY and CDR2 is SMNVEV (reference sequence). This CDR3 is CASSFRAGGGASYEQYF. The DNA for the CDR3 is TGTGCCAGCAGTTTTCGCGCCGGAGGGGGCGCTTCCTACGAGCAGTACTTC.

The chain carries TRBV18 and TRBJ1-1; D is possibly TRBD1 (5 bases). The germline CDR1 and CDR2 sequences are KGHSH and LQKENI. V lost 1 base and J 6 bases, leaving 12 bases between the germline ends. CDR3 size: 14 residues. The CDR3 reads CASSPRSGDSEAFF. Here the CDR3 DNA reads TGTGCCAGCTCACCACGGTCGGGGGACTCTGAAGCTTTCTTT.

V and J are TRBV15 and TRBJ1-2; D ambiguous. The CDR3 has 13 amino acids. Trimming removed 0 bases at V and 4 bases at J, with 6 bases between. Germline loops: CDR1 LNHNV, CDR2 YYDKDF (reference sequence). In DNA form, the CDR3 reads TGTGCCACCAGCAGAGATAAGCTCTATGGCTACACCTTC. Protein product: CATSRDKLYGYTF.

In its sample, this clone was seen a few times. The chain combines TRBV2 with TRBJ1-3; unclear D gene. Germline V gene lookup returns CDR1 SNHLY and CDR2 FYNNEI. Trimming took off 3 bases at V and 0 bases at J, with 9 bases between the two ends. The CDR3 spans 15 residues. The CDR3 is CASSENGGSGNTIYF. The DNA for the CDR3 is TGTGCCAGCAGTGAGAACGGCGGCTCTGGAAACACCATATATTTT.

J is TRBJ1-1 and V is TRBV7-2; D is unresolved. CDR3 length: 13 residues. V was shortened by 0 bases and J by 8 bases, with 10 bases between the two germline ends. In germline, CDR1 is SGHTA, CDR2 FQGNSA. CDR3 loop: CASSLARGLEAFF. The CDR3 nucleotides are TGTGCCAGCAGCTTAGCCCGGGGTTTAGAAGCTTTCTTT.

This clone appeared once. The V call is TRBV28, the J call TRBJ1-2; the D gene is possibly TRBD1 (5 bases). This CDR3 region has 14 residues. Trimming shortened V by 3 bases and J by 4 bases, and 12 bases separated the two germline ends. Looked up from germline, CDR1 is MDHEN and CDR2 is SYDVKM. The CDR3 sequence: CASSFWQGGYGYTF. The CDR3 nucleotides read TGTGCCAGCAGTTTTTGGCAGGGTGGCTATGGCTACACCTTC.

As DNA, the CDR3 is TGTGCCAGTACCCTAGGACAGGGGGCTGCTGGGGCCAACGTCCTGACTTTC. Its protein product is CASTLGQGAAGANVLTF. The chain has TRBV19 and TRBJ2-6; 11 positions agree with TRBD1. V trimming: 7 bases; J trimming: 2 bases; junction bases outside the gene matches: 7. This CDR3 contains 17 residues. Germline values: CDR1 LNHDA, CDR2 SQIVND (reference sequence).

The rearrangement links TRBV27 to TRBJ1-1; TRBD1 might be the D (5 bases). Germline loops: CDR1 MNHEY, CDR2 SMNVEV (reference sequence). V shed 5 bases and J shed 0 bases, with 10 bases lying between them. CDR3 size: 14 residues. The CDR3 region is CASSKTDMNTEAFF. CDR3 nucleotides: TGTGCCAGCAGTAAGACAGATATGAACACTGAAGCTTTCTTT.

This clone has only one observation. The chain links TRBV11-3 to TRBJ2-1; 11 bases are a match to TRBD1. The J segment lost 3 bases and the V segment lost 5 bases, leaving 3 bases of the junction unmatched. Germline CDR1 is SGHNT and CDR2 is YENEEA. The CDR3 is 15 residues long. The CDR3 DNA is TGTGCCAGCAGCCCCGGGACAGGGGGCTACAATGAGCAGTTCTTC. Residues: CASSPGTGGYNEQFF.

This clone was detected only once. CDR3 amino acids: CASSLQGPQETQYF. The CDR3 region has the DNA TGCGCCAGCAGCTTACAGGGGCCCCAAGAGACCCAGTACTTC. V gene TRBV5-1 combines with J gene TRBJ2-5; 7 bases are a match to TRBD1. The CDR3 has 14 residues. CDR1 is SGHRS, CDR2 YFSETQ, per germline. J lost 1 base, V lost 2 bases, and 2 bases had no gene match.